The 2 T cell receptor beta chains reported below all come from one sample, sequenced in a study of cytomegalovirus exposure and HLA in healthy donors. This table comes from immunoSEQ multiplex PCR, and its TCRdb copy is limited to in-frame clones, with some not included. The table shows roughly 75,000 clones, with 94% occurring only once. The material sequenced was PBMCs. The receptors originated from a woman aged 18 to 35 in good health and CMV-seronegative.

The V and J genes are TRBV4-3 and TRBJ2-3; unclear D gene. The germline V gene has CDR1 LGHNA and CDR2 YSLEER. Trimming took off 0 bases at V and 3 bases at J, with 10 bases between the two ends. CDR3 length: 15 amino acids. CDR3 bases: TGCGCCAGCAGCCAAGATCGTCTCGCGACAGATACGCAGTATTTT. Translation: CASSQDRLATDTQYF.

This chain connects TRBV9 to TRBJ1-3; D is unclear. CDR3 length: 17 amino acids. The germline V gene has CDR1 SGDLS and CDR2 YYNGEE. V lost 0 bases and J 0 bases, leaving 13 bases between the germline ends. CDR3 in amino acids: CASSVGSQRISGNTIYF. DNA of the CDR3: TGTGCCAGCAGCGTAGGTAGCCAGCGAATCTCTGGAAACACCATATATTTT.